The clone carrying this TCR beta chain was seen at least ten times. Its antigen is still unknown. Each CDR3 protein gets one entry after TCRdb re-called the 5' RACE reads with MiXCR. Of tens of thousands of distinct CDR3 sequences in the sample, over 9.5% were seen once. J was trimmed by 0 bases and V by 6 bases; bases with no gene match: 7. The CDR3 sequence is 17 residues long. Germline V gene lookup returns CDR1 LNHDA and CDR2 SQIVND (reference sequence). The record originates from a study of early T cells in non-severe SARS-CoV-2 infection. Findings of the study overall: Reliance on VDJdb matching favored anti-spike CD8 responses; private and CD4 specificities were missed.

The sample consisted of whole blood. This chain uses TRBV19 with TRBJ1-5, with 11 bases matching TRBD1. This clonotype was obtained from an adult who was a healthcare worker with PCR-confirmed SARS-CoV-2 infection or an uninfected control (not recorded which). The CDR3 reads CASSPGTGGISNQPQHF. The DNA for the CDR3 is TGTGCCAGTAGCCCCGGGACAGGGGGTATTAGCAATCAGCCCCAGCATTTT.